Listed below are T cell receptor beta chains from one sample, sequenced in a study of cytomegalovirus exposure and HLA in healthy donors. Only in-frame clones appear in the TCRdb table, and some are missing; sequencing was by immunoSEQ multiplex PCR. The sample comprises about 94,000 clones, roughly four fifths of which are singletons, and 3.7% rests with the top ten. The specimen was PBMCs. Receptors originate from a man aged 30 to 45 in good health and CMV-seronegative. The CDR3 runs from the conserved cysteine through the conserved F or W. D genes are given only for firm matches. The size of a clone is reported for some rows only, either as once, few or many, or as a class for expanded clones.

-	TRBV11-2	-	TRBJ2-1	TGTGCCAGCAGCTTAGGGTCGGGACCAGACAGGGAGCAGTTCTTC	CASSLGSGPDREQFF
few	TRBV30	TRBD2	TRBJ2-5	TGTGCCTGGAGCACTAGCGGGGGGCCGGGGGAAACCCAGTACTTC	CAWSTSGGPGETQYF
few	TRBV7-2	-	TRBJ1-4	TGTGCCAGCAGCTTAGTATCCAGGGGTAGCGAAAAACTGTTTTTT	CASSLVSRGSEKLFF
-	TRBV4-3	TRBD2	TRBJ2-3	TGCGCCAGCAGCCAAGATACGCGACTAGCGGGGTTCACAGATACGCAGTATTTT	CASSQDTRLAGFTDTQYF
-	TRBV27	TRBD1	TRBJ2-2	TGTGCCAGCAGTTACCAGGGACAGGGGAACACCGGGGAGCTGTTTTTT	CASSYQGQGNTGELFF
-	TRBV2	TRBD1	TRBJ1-2	TGTGCCAGCAGAAGGACAGGGGTTGATGGCTACACCTTC	CASRRTGVDGYTF
few	TRBV18	TRBD1	TRBJ2-7	TGTGCCAGCTCGCCCGACAGGGCGCGGGAGCAGTACTTC	CASSPDRAREQYF
-	TRBV18	TRBD2	TRBJ2-3	TGTGCCAGCTCGCTAGCGACTAGCGGGAACACAGATACGCAGTATTTT	CASSLATSGNTDTQYF
few	TRBV7-2	-	TRBJ2-1	TGTGCCAGCAGCTTGTCCGCGGGGAGCTCCTACAATGAGCAGTTCTTC	CASSLSAGSSYNEQFF
-	TRBV5-1	-	TRBJ1-1	TGCGCCAGCAGCTTGGTCGCTGGGCTTTGGGACACTGAAGCTTTCTTT	CASSLVAGLWDTEAFF
-	TRBV11-2	-	TRBJ2-2	TGTGCCAGCAGCTTAGCCGGGACCGGGGAGCTGTTTTTT	CASSLAGTGELFF
-	TRBV7-9	TRBD1	TRBJ1-2	TGTGCCAGCAGCAATGGACAGGGAGACTACACCTTC	CASSNGQGDYTF
-	TRBV2	-	TRBJ2-5	TGTGCCAGCAGCGCCGGGACATTTCAAGAGACCCAGTACTTC	CASSAGTFQETQYF
-	TRBV4-1	TRBD2	TRBJ2-3	TGCGCCAGCAGCCAAGATAGCGGGGCAGTTTTTCAGACAGATACGCAGTATTTT	CASSQDSGAVFQTDTQYF
few	TRBV6-5	-	TRBJ2-7	TGTGCCAGCAGTTACGTTGCAGGGGACACCTACGAGCAGTACTTC	CASSYVAGDTYEQYF
few	TRBV25-1	TRBD1	TRBJ2-7	TGTGCCAGCAGCGACCTTACCGGGACAGGGGGCTACGAGCAGTACTTC	CASSDLTGTGGYEQYF
few	TRBV2	TRBD1	TRBJ1-6	TGTGCCAGCAGTGTTCAACAGGGGTATTCACCCCTCCACTTT	CASSVQQGYSPLHF
-	TRBV12-5	-	TRBJ1-1	TGTGCTAGTGGTTCCGACCGACAGGAAGCTTTCTTT	CASGSDRQEAFF